The 2 T cell receptor beta chains below all came from one sample that was sequenced in a study of neurological immune-mediated disorders. From the 5' RACE reads, TCRdb called clonotypes with MiXCR, one entry per CDR3 protein. The sample consists of 55,000 to 65,000 distinct CDR3 sequences, around 9.7% of them appearing once. Time point denoted: longitudinal time-point 2. The sequenced sample consisted of PBMCs. The receptors here all came from a man younger than 45 in good health.

The chain has TRBV9 and TRBJ1-1; D uncertain. CDR1 is SGDLS and CDR2 is YYNGEE in the germline V gene. The CDR3 is 13 residues long. V lost 6 bases and J lost 5, with 14 bases in between. The CDR3 loop reads CASKGTGSTEAFF. The DNA for the CDR3 is TGTGCCAGCAAGGGAACGGGGAGTACTGAAGCTTTCTTT.

This clonotype came up many times. The J gene is TRBJ2-7, the V gene TRBV4-2, with 11 bases fitting TRBD2. V shed 0 bases, J shed 1 base, and the junction held 5 bases outside the gene matches. CDR3 length: 17 residues. Germline V gene lookup returns CDR1 LGHNA and CDR2 YNFKEQ. The CDR3 reads CASSQDLGTSGSYEQYF. The CDR3 bases are TGTGCCAGCAGCCAAGACCTGGGGACTAGCGGATCCTACGAGCAGTACTTC.